Listed below are T cell receptor beta chains from one sample, sequenced in a study of T cell responses to AZD1222 COVID-19 vaccine. Sequencing was performed with immunoSEQ multiplex PCR; in TCRdb, only in-frame clones are kept and a portion is missing. The sample yields fewer than 70,000 clones, approximately 80% seen once. The sequences come from peripheral blood, collected 28 days after the second AZD1222 dose. These receptors originate from an adult who received the AZD1222 COVID-19 vaccine. CDR3s include the opening cysteine and the closing phenylalanine or tryptophan. A D gene is named only where the DNA matches it firmly. Clone size is given for some rows only: seen once, a few or many times, or a class if the clone is expanded.

j_gene | abundance | v_gene | d_gene | CDR3nt | CDR3aa
TRBJ2-7 | . | TRBV5-6 | . | TGTGCCAGCAGCTTGGTGGGATACTCCTACGAGCAGTACTTC | CASSLVGYSYEQYF
TRBJ2-2 | . | TRBV5-1 | TRBD1 | TGCGCCAGCAGCCCGACAGGGGGCCCCACCGGGGAGCTGTTTTTT | CASSPTGGPTGELFF
TRBJ2-5 | . | TRBV2 | TRBD2 | TGTGCCAGCAGTAGCCTAGCGGGATCCCAAGAGACCCAGTACTTC | CASSSLAGSQETQYF
TRBJ1-6 | . | TRBV7-3 | . | TGTGCCAGCAGCCAAGGACTTAATTCACCCCTCCACTTT | CASSQGLNSPLHF
TRBJ1-6 | once | TRBV24-1 | TRBD1 | TGTGCCACCGGAGACAGGGGGTCACCCCTCCACTTT | CATGDRGSPLHF
TRBJ1-4 | . | TRBV2 | . | TGTGCCAGCAGTCAAAATAATGGGGGTGGGGAACTGTTTTTT | CASSQNNGGGELFF
TRBJ1-6 | . | TRBV9 | . | TGTGCCAGCAGCGCGGTTGGGGGGGAGAATTCACCCCTCCACTTT | CASSAVGGENSPLHF
TRBJ2-3 | . | TRBV5-4 | TRBD2 | TGTGCCAGCAGCCGATTAGCGGGGGGGACAGATACGCAGTATTTT | CASSRLAGGTDTQYF
TRBJ1-2 | . | TRBV28 | . | TGTGCCAGCAGTCAACAGACCGTTGGTGTGTCCTTC | CASSQQTVGVSF
TRBJ2-5 | . | TRBV4-2 | . | TGTGCCAGCAGCACTCTGGGGTCGGGTCAAGAGACCCAGTACTTC | CASSTLGSGQETQYF
TRBJ1-6 | few | TRBV7-9 | TRBD1 | TGTGCCAGCAGCTTAGGACAGGGTACCTCACCCCTCCACTTT | CASSLGQGTSPLHF
TRBJ2-1 | . | TRBV10-2 | TRBD2 | TGCGCCAGCAGTGAGTTGGCTAGCGGGGAGGGTGAGCAGTTCTTC | CASSELASGEGEQFF
TRBJ1-4 | . | TRBV5-1 | . | TGCGCCAGCAGCTTGTATCGCCCTTACGAAAAACTGTTTTTT | CASSLYRPYEKLFF
TRBJ1-5 | . | TRBV2 | . | TGTGCCAGCAGTGAAAGGACAGGCAATCAGCCCCAGCATTTT | CASSERTGNQPQHF
TRBJ2-1 | . | TRBV4-1 | . | TGCGCCAGCAGCCAAGAGGGCAGAAACTCCTACAATGAGCAGTTCTTC | CASSQEGRNSYNEQFF
TRBJ2-7 | . | TRBV2 | . | TGTGCCAGCATCGAGGACACCGCTTCCTACGAGCAGTACTTC | CASIEDTASYEQYF
TRBJ1-1 | . | TRBV28 | TRBD1 | TGTGCCAGCACCCCCGGGGGACAGGGGGCAACTGAAGCTTTCTTT | CASTPGGQGATEAFF
TRBJ2-7 | . | TRBV11-2 | TRBD1 | TGTGCCAGCAGCTTTTGGCCGGGACAGGGCTACGAGCAGTACTTC | CASSFWPGQGYEQYF